This passage covers 25 T cell receptor beta chains from one sample sequenced in a study of T-cell memory formation after mild COVID-19. Each CDR3 protein is one row after TCRdb ran MiXCR on the 5' RACE reads. Here the sample spans roughly 170,000 distinct CDR3 sequences, about a fifth being singletons. The sequencing input was PBMCs or a T cell subset sorted from them (not recorded which). These receptors all stem from a man aged 18-30 years who had mild COVID-19 (a few samples of this study predate the infection). Cell type and time point are not known.

The chain recombines TRBV9 with TRBJ1-1; weak D call: TRBD1 (6 bases). Germline CDR1 SGDLS, CDR2 YYNGEE. The CDR3 has 17 amino acids. V was cut by 1 base and J by 3 bases, with 19 bases left in between. CDR3 protein: CASSVQPLDRFDTEAFF. The CDR3 DNA reads TGTGCCAGCAGCGTACAACCCCTAGACAGGTTTGACACTGAAGCTTTCTTT.

This clonotype was seen a few times. The CDR3 DNA follows: TGTGCCAGCAGCCCCGCCCCGGCGGGGGGTTCTTTCGTGGACATTCAGTACTTC. It translates to CASSPAPAGGSFVDIQYF. The chain links TRBV7-9 to TRBJ2-4, with 8 bases aligning to TRBD2. The V segment lost 5 bases and the J segment 8 bases; nucleotides outside the gene matches: 20. Germline lookup yields CDR1 SEHNR and CDR2 FQNEAQ (reference sequence). The CDR3 runs 18 residues.

This chain joins TRBV5-1 and TRBJ1-1; TRBD1 might be the D (6 bases). CDR3 length: 13 amino acids. Germline CDR1 and CDR2: SGHRS and YFSETQ. The ends were cut back, 4 bases at V and 4 bases at J, with 11 bases in the middle. CDR3 sequence: CASSQTGTTEAFF. CDR3 DNA sequence: TGCGCCAGCAGCCAAACAGGGACCACTGAAGCTTTCTTT.

This clonotype was observed a few times. The chain recombines TRBV4-1 with TRBJ2-7, with D unresolved. The CDR3 runs 17 residues. Germline V CDR1 and CDR2: MGHRA, YSYEKL. The V gene lost 4 bases and the J gene lost 0 bases, with 19 bases spanning the gap. The CDR3 reads CASSLGLDGHSSYEQYF. The CDR3 DNA reads as TGCGCCAGCAGCCTAGGGCTAGATGGGCACTCCTCCTACGAGCAGTACTTC.

This clonotype was seen at least ten times. The chain joins TRBV28 to TRBJ2-7; D is possibly TRBD1 or TRBD2 (7 bases each). The CDR3 has 16 amino acids. The germline V gene encodes CDR1 MDHEN and CDR2 SYDVKM. V was clipped by 5 bases and J by 0 bases, with 17 bases between them. CDR3 region: CASSPGGGDGSYEQYV. In DNA form, the CDR3 reads TGTGCCAGCAGTCCAGGGGGGGGGGACGGCTCCTACGAGCAGTACGTC.

The CDR3 is CASEPGTGPYEQYF. DNA of the CDR3: TGCGCCAGCGAGCCCGGGACAGGGCCCTACGAGCAGTACTTC. The chain uses TRBV5-1 and TRBJ2-7, with TRBD1 identical over 9 bases. Germline lookup yields CDR1 SGHRS and CDR2 YFSETQ. The V segment lost 7 bases and the J segment 2 bases; nucleotides outside the gene matches: 7. The CDR3 spans 14 residues.

V usage is TRBV29-1 and J usage is TRBJ1-1, with no clear D. CDR3 length: 10 amino acids. Trimming left V 5 bases short and J 7 bases short, with 8 bases between. Germline V lookup: CDR1 SQVTM, CDR2 ANQGSEA. Written as DNA, the CDR3 is TGCAGCGTTATGGAAGTTGAAGCTTTCTTT. It specifies CSVMEVEAFF.

This chain links TRBV27 with TRBJ2-2, with D possibly being TRBD2 (6 bases). The V and J ends lost 6 bases and 9 bases respectively, with 17 bases between them. Germline CDR1 is MNHEY and CDR2 is SMNVEV (reference sequence). The CDR3 is 14 amino acids. The CDR3 spells CASSGRLGERELFF. CDR3 nucleotides: TGTGCCAGCAGCGGGAGACTAGGAGAGCGGGAGCTGTTTTTT.

This rearrangement joins TRBV9 to TRBJ2-3; a weak D match, TRBD1 (6 bases). Germline values: CDR1 SGDLS, CDR2 YYNGEE. V dropped 6 bases and J dropped 2 bases, with 19 bases sitting between them. The CDR3 consists of 16 residues. CDR3 nucleotides: TGTGCCAGCACCCAGCATGGGGGCTTACACACAGATACGCAGTATTTT. This codes for CASTQHGGLHTDTQYF.

This clonotype showed up just a few times. As DNA, the CDR3 is TGTGCCAGCAGCTTCGGAAGGCGGGGAGCCAAAAACATTCAGTACTTC. It encodes CASSFGRRGAKNIQYF. The chain couples TRBV7-9 to TRBJ2-4; possibly TRBD2 for D (6 bases). The CDR3 sequence is 16 residues long. Germline CDR1 and CDR2: SEHNR and FQNEAQ (reference sequence). The ends were cut back, 3 bases at V and 0 bases at J, with 12 bases in the middle.

This chain joins TRBV7-9 and TRBJ1-1; possible D gene TRBD1, 6 bases. The V gene's germline CDR1 is SEHNR and CDR2 FQNEAQ (reference sequence). The CDR3 spans 14 residues. Deletions cut 7 bases from V and 0 bases from J, with 12 bases between. CDR3 nucleotide sequence: TGTGCCAGCACCGACACAGGGTTGAACACTGAAGCTTTCTTT. It translates to CASTDTGLNTEAFF.

The gene calls are TRBV12-3 or TRBV12-4 and TRBJ1-6; TRBD1 is a possible D gene (5 bases). Trimming stripped 8 bases from V and 7 bases from J, with 18 bases between. CDR3 length equals 15 residues. Here the CDR3 reads CASSLGQGLNSPLHF. The CDR3 DNA reads as TGTGCCAGCTCCCTTGGGCAGGGCTTAAATTCACCCCTCCACTTT.

This clonotype came up a few times. This chain links TRBV4-3 with TRBJ1-4; D not certain. V was clipped by 3 bases and J by 4 bases, with 12 bases between them. CDR3 length: 15 residues. Germline V gene data show CDR1 as LGHNA and CDR2 as YSLEER. The DNA for the CDR3 is TGCGCCAGCAGCCACACCGCATCTGGTAATGAAAAACTGTTTTTT. Encoded protein: CASSHTASGNEKLFF.

The chain employs TRBV6-5 and TRBJ1-6, with TRBD1 identical over 9 bases. CDR1 MNHEY and CDR2 SVGAGI come from the germline V gene. V lost 7 bases and J lost 8; bases outside the gene matches: 6. This CDR3 spans 14 amino acids. CDR3 in amino acids: CASIPTGGDSPLHF. The DNA for the CDR3 is TGTGCCAGCATTCCAACAGGGGGCGATTCACCCCTCCACTTT.

This clonotype was seen ten or more times. The chain recombines TRBV6-2 or TRBV6-3 with TRBJ2-3, with D maybe TRBD1 (5 bases). Deletions cut 2 bases from V and 8 bases from J, with 8 bases between. The germline V gene has CDR1 MNHEY and CDR2 SVGEGT. This CDR3 comprises 12 residues. The CDR3 reads CASSYLQATQYF. In DNA, the CDR3 is TGTGCCAGCAGTTACCTACAGGCTACGCAGTATTTT.

This clonotype is labeled as medium-sized. The chain recombines TRBV7-3 with TRBJ2-1, with TRBD1 as a possible D gene (5 bases). V lost 4 bases, J lost 6 bases, and 16 bases lay in between. Germline loops: CDR1 SGHTA, CDR2 FQGTGA. CDR3 length: 15 residues. The CDR3 protein is CASSSRQGRINEQFF. The CDR3 DNA sequence: TGTGCCAGCAGCTCCCGGCAGGGCAGAATCAATGAGCAGTTCTTC.

The sample holds a few counts of this clonotype. The chain is built from TRBV5-1 and TRBJ2-1, with D possibly being TRBD1 (6 bases). Germline CDR1 is SGHRS and CDR2 is YFSETQ. Trimming took 1 base from V and 6 from J, leaving 14 bases between them. The CDR3 extends over 15 amino acids. Here the CDR3 reads CASSLMTGEANEQFF. The DNA for the CDR3 is TGCGCCAGCAGCTTGATGACAGGAGAAGCCAATGAGCAGTTCTTC.

This clonotype occurred a few times. The chain couples TRBV10-3 to TRBJ1-2, with TRBD1 identical over 8 bases. Germline CDR1 reads ENHRY; CDR2 reads SYGVKD. The CDR3 loop spans 13 amino acids. Trimming removed 6 bases from V and 10 bases from J; junction bases left unmatched: 10. As DNA, the CDR3 is TGTGCCATCAGGTTGACAGGGGAGGGCGACTACACCTTC. Its protein product is CAIRLTGEGDYTF.

The table lists this clonotype with a count of one. The V gene is TRBV14, the J gene TRBJ1-5; D call uncertain. The CDR3 covers 20 residues. V was trimmed by 3 bases and J by 0 bases, leaving 24 bases between them. Per the germline V gene, CDR1 is SGHDN and CDR2 is FVKESK. CDR3 region: CASSHGYYAWVNHSNQPQHF. The DNA of the CDR3 is TGTGCCAGCAGCCATGGGTACTATGCGTGGGTAAACCATAGCAATCAGCCCCAGCATTTT.

The J gene is TRBJ2-1, the V gene TRBV5-4, with 7 bases identical to TRBD2. In germline, CDR1 is SGHNT, CDR2 YYREEE (reference sequence). The CDR3 totals 12 residues. Germline trimming cut 5 bases from V and 15 bases from J; bases unmatched to any gene: 11. The DNA for the CDR3 is TGTGCCAGCAGTTCATGGGAGGGCCGGCCGTTCTTC. It yields the protein CASSSWEGRPFF.

The chain carries TRBV28 and TRBJ1-1; no definite D call. The germline V gene encodes CDR1 MDHEN and CDR2 SYDVKM. The CDR3 contains 13 residues. V was pared by 11 bases and J by 0 bases, with 13 bases between. CDR3 amino acids: CAGSSDLNTEAFF. The CDR3 DNA reads as TGTGCCGGCTCCTCCGATCTGAACACTGAAGCTTTCTTT.

The chain has TRBV29-1 and TRBJ2-1; D unresolved. CDR1 and CDR2 from the germline V gene are SQVTM and ANQGSEA. The V end lost 8 bases, the J end lost 4 bases, and 12 bases lay between the germline ends. The CDR3 is 12 residues long. The CDR3 region has the DNA TGCAGCTTATCCATACGGTACAATGAGCAGTTCTTC. Translated, it gives CSLSIRYNEQFF.

The DNA for the CDR3 is TGCGCCAGCAGACACACGACAGGGGGCAATGAAAAACTGTTTTTT. It codes for CASRHTTGGNEKLFF. The chain recombines TRBV4-1 with TRBJ1-4; 10 bases line up with TRBD1. This CDR3 has 15 amino acids. In germline, CDR1 is MGHRA, CDR2 YSYEKL. The J segment lost 5 bases and the V segment lost 6 bases, leaving 6 bases of the junction unmatched.

The rearrangement joins TRBV5-1 to TRBJ2-3, with 9 bases lining up with TRBD1. The CDR3 runs 15 residues. Germline lookup yields CDR1 SGHRS and CDR2 YFSETQ. V lost 4 bases and J lost 0; bases outside the gene matches: 3. The CDR3 bases are TGCGCCAGCAGCAATACAGGGGGCAGCACAGATACGCAGTATTTT. Translating it yields CASSNTGGSTDTQYF.

This clonotype was recorded a few times. This chain uses TRBV18 with TRBJ1-2, with TRBD1 identical over 9 bases. Trimming removed 3 bases from V and 0 bases from J; junction bases left unmatched: 2. This CDR3 has 15 residues. In germline, CDR1 is KGHSH, CDR2 LQKENI. The CDR3 coding sequence is TGTGCCAGCTCACCCGGGACAGGGTCTAACTATGGCTACACCTTC. Protein: CASSPGTGSNYGYTF. Supplemented by reference TRBV18 and TRBJ1-2, the full variable domain reads NAGVMQNPRHLVRRRGQEARLRCSPMKGHSHVYWYRQLPEEGLKFMVYLQKENIIDESGMPKERFSAEFPKEGPSILRIQQVVRGDSAAYFCASSPGTGSNYGYTFGSGTRLTVV.